The 3 T cell receptor beta chains presented below share a single source sample, sequenced in a study of cytomegalovirus exposure and HLA in healthy donors. Both 60 Vbeta primers and 13 Jbeta primers went into the PCR. The repertoire was sequenced with immunoSEQ multiplex PCR; TCRdb's copy has only in-frame clones and lacks some. Of approximately 280,000 clones listed, 70% to 90% are singletons. Sequencing was done on a sample of PBMCs. The receptors stem from a woman under 30 in good health and CMV-seronegative.

Only one count was recorded for this clone. The chain uses TRBV9 and TRBJ2-3; D may be TRBD2 (7 bases). Germline lookup yields CDR1 SGDLS and CDR2 YYNGEE. This CDR3 has 16 residues. Between the trimmed V and J ends, which lost 4 bases and 5 bases, there was a span of 20 bases. The CDR3 region has the DNA TGTGCCAGCAGCACATCCTGGGGGGGGCAGGGAGATACGCAGTATTTT. It codes for CASSTSWGGQGDTQYF.

The gene calls are TRBV11-2 and TRBJ2-1; TRBD2 is a possible D gene (6 bases). The CDR3 spans 15 residues. The ends were cut back, 5 bases at V and 3 bases at J, with 14 bases in the middle. Germline CDR1 is SGHAT and CDR2 is FQNNGV. CDR3 nucleotide sequence: TGTGCCAGCAGCGGACCGGGACTTATCTACAATGAGCAGTTCTTC. Protein: CASSGPGLIYNEQFF.

The V gene is TRBV28, the J gene TRBJ1-4; 7 bases are a match to TRBD1. There are 15 residues in the CDR3. The J segment lost 4 bases and the V segment lost 3 bases, leaving 5 bases of the junction unmatched. The germline CDR1 and CDR2 sequences are MDHEN and SYDVKM. Here the CDR3 reads CASSFPTGYNEKLFF. The CDR3 nucleotides are TGTGCCAGCAGTTTCCCGACAGGGTATAATGAAAAACTGTTTTTT.